These 7 T cell receptor beta chains originate from one sample sequenced in a study of yellow fever vaccine responses in identical twins. TCRdb redid the calling of the RT-PCR reads with MiXCR, one entry per CDR3 protein. Here the sample spans about 550 distinct CDR3 sequences, roughly 80% being singletons. The source was T cells from blood (PBMCs), unsorted or a sorted subset (not recorded which), collected before or after yellow fever vaccination (not recorded which). The receptors here all came from a female donor who received the yellow fever vaccine.

The chain recombines TRBV10-3 with TRBJ2-2; TRBD1 matches 7 bases. Per germline, CDR1 ENHRY and CDR2 SYGVKD. The CDR3 is 15 residues long. Losses at the gene ends were 10 bases for V and 6 bases for J; bases not matched to a gene: 14. CDR3 nucleotide sequence: TGTGCCACCATAAACCACAGGGGACGTCCCGGGGAGCTGTTTTTT. It yields the protein CATINHRGRPGELFF.

The CDR3 sequence: CASSPPFGDTQYF. In nucleotides, the CDR3 is TGTGCCAGCAGCCCACCGTTTGGGGATACGCAGTATTTT. The V call is TRBV7-9, the J call TRBJ2-3; D unclear. The CDR3 extends over 13 amino acids. V was shortened by 5 bases and J by 6 bases, with 12 bases between the two germline ends. CDR1 and CDR2 from the germline V gene are SEHNR and FQNEAQ (reference sequence).

This clonotype was counted a few times. The DNA for the CDR3 is TGCGCCAGCAGCCACCCAGGAGGGGGCGGCACTGAAGCTTTCTTT. Translation gives CASSHPGGGGTEAFF. The gene calls are TRBV4-1 and TRBJ1-1; TRBD1 matches 7 bases. After removal of 3 bases from V and 4 bases from J, the junction contained 8 bases not matched to a gene. Germline CDR1 and CDR2: MGHRA and YSYEKL. The CDR3 runs 15 residues.

V and J are TRBV9 and TRBJ2-2, with TRBD2 matching over 7 bases. CDR3 length: 16 residues. The V and J ends lost 0 bases and 4 bases, in that order; junction bases with no gene match: 6. The germline CDR1 and CDR2 sequences are SGDLS and YYNGEE. CDR3 region: CASSVVAAGLTGELFF. The CDR3 nucleotides are TGTGCCAGCAGCGTAGTTGCAGCGGGGCTCACCGGGGAGCTGTTTTTT.

This rearrangement joins TRBV10-3 to TRBJ2-5; D is perhaps TRBD2 (6 bases). The CDR3 is 16 residues long. Germline V CDR1 and CDR2: ENHRY, SYGVKD. V lost 6 bases and J 2 bases, leaving 19 bases between the germline ends. The CDR3 here is CAIRPSQFSGQETQYF. DNA of the CDR3: TGTGCCATCAGGCCCTCCCAGTTTAGCGGACAAGAGACCCAGTACTTC.

CDR3 sequence: CASSFGTGVWDTQYF. Here the CDR3 DNA reads TGTGCCAGCAGTTTCGGGACAGGGGTTTGGGATACGCAGTATTTT. The chain has TRBV12-3 or TRBV12-4 and TRBJ2-3, with 10 bases identical to TRBD1. Germline trimming cut 3 bases from V and 6 bases from J; bases unmatched to any gene: 6. This CDR3 is built from 15 residues.

The rearrangement joins TRBV11-1 to TRBJ2-3; TRBD2 aligns across 10 bases. Germline CDR1 and CDR2: SGHAT and FQDESV (reference sequence). This CDR3 region has 16 residues. The J segment lost 2 bases and the V segment lost 2 bases, leaving 4 bases of the junction unmatched. The CDR3, as DNA: TGTGCCAGCAGCTTACCACTAGCGGGGCTCACAGATACGCAGTATTTT. This encodes CASSLPLAGLTDTQYF.